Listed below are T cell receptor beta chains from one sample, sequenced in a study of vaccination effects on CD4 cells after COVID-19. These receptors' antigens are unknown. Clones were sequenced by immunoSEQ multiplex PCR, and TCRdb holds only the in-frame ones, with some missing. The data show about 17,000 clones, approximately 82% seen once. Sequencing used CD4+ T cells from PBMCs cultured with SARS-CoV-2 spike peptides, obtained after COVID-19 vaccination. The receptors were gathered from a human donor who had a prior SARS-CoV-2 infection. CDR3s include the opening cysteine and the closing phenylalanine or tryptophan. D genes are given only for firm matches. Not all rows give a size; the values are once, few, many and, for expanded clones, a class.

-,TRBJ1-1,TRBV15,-,TGTGCCACCAGCAGAGCGGCCAGTTTGAACACTGAAGCTTTCTTT,CATSRAASLNTEAFF
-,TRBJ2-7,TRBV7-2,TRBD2,TGTGCCCAGCTAGCGGGACCCTCCTACGAGCAGTACTTC,CAQLAGPSYEQYF
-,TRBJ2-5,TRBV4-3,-,TGCGCCAGCAGCCAAGGTACACCCGTGCAAGAGACCCAGTACTTC,CASSQGTPVQETQYF
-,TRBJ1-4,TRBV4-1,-,TGCGCCAGCAGCCAAGACCACCGGGTCTTTAATGAAAAACTGTTTTTT,CASSQDHRVFNEKLFF
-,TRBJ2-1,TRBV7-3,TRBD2,TGTGCCAGCAGCTTAACAGCGGGAGTTTCCTACAATGAGCAGTTCTTC,CASSLTAGVSYNEQFF
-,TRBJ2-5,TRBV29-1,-,TGCAGCGTTGCTGCAGGGGAAGAGACCCAGTACTTC,CSVAAGEETQYF
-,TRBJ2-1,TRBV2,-,TGTGCCAGCGGGAGAGATGGGGCAGACTATTGGAATGAGCAGTTCTTC,CASGRDGADYWNEQFF
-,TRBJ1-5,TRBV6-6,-,TGTGCCAGCAGTTACTCGATCTGGAATAGCAATCAGCCCCAGCATTTT,CASSYSIWNSNQPQHF
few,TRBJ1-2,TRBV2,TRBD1,TGTGCCAGCAGCCTACAGGGGGCGAGGTATGGCTACACCTTC,CASSLQGARYGYTF
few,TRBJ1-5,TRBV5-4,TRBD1,TGTGCCAGCAGCTTGCCCCGTCCAAGGGGGCAGGATCAGCCCCAGCATTTT,CASSLPRPRGQDQPQHF
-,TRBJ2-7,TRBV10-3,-,TGTGCCATCAGTGAGCGGGAGCCCTACGAGCAGTACTTC,CAISEREPYEQYF
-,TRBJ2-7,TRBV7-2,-,TGTGCCAGCAGCTTCTCTCGCGGGACTTACGAGCAGTACTTC,CASSFSRGTYEQYF
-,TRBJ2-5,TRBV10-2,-,TGCGCCAGCAGTGAGGAAGCGGACATGGGAGAGACCCAGTACTTC,CASSEEADMGETQYF
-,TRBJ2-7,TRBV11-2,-,TGTGCCAGCAGCTTAGTTCGGGGCCCCTCCTACGAGCAGTACTTC,CASSLVRGPSYEQYF
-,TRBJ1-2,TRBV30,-,TGTGCCTGGAGTGTACCGGGGGCCAGTGGCTACACCTTC,CAWSVPGASGYTF
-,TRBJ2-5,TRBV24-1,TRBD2,TGTGCCACCAGTGACCCCCGGTGGAGCGGGAAAGAGACCCAGTACTTC,CATSDPRWSGKETQYF